This TCR beta chain was documented in a study of T cell clones after liver transplantation. Study in general: Post-transplant blood was tracked for graft-donor-reactive T cell clones identified in a pre-transplant mixed lymphocyte reaction. Study-level results: Circulating graft-donor-reactive CD4 TCRbeta sequences fell significantly post-transplant in 5 of 8 subjects.

The CDR3 is made up of 21 amino acids. Per germline, CDR1 MGHRA and CDR2 YSYEKL. After removal of 2 bases from V and 4 bases from J, the junction contained 19 bases not matched to a gene. Method: immunoSEQ multiplex PCR; TCRdb's copy keeps in-frame clones and lacks some. The sample has some 80,000 clones, 84% seen once. In regard to this clone: Its antigen is unknown.

The chain couples TRBV4-1 to TRBJ2-5; 13 nucleotides align to TRBD2. The sequenced sample was CD4+ T cells from blood, obtained about 50 months after liver transplant. The clonotype originates from a human patient who received a liver transplant. Among the T cells, some may be from the graft donor. The CDR3 is CASSQRGTPTSGGAFGETQYF. DNA of the CDR3: TGCGCCAGCAGCCAAAGAGGGACACCCACTAGCGGGGGGGCCTTTGGAGAGACCCAGTACTTC.